The source of this T cell receptor beta chain is a study of low-dose radiotherapy and immunotherapy resistance in tumors. Looking at the study overall: Treatment of Cohort 2 consisted of 1 Gy per fraction every two weeks, amounting to 13 Gy over 26 weeks.

V trimming: 3 bases; J trimming: 0 bases; junction bases outside the gene matches: 4. The CDR3 runs 15 residues. CDR1 is MNHEY, CDR2 SVGEGT, per germline. As for time point: before trial treatment. TRAV and TRBV primers primed cDNA for both TCRalpha and TCRbeta. Amplification of TCRs used a constant-region primer and V-primer adapter for around 20 PCR cycles. TCRdb fed the reads into MiXCR, producing one record per CDR3 protein. The sample contains tens of thousands of distinct CDR3 sequences, about a third of which appear only once. The receptor comes from a male donor with gallbladder cancer. The chain links TRBV6-2 or TRBV6-3 to TRBJ2-7; 8 bases are a match to TRBD1. The sequenced sample was PBMCs, obtained before treatment. Here the CDR3 DNA reads TGTGCCAGCAGTTATCATGGACAGGGCTCCTACGAGCAGTACTTC. Amino acid sequence: CASSYHGQGSYEQYF.